This record covers a single TCR beta chain. What it recognizes is unknown. The data stem from a study of cytomegalovirus exposure and HLA in healthy donors. About the study: Caucasian-associated ancestry cluster membership applied to just over 80% of a few hundred genotyped donors.

This PCR relied on a set of 60 Vbeta primers and 13 Jbeta primers. Original data processing: Unique TCR beta chains totaled roughly 79 million in a later count, with roughly 10 million of them shared. Profiling relied on immunoSEQ multiplex PCR, and the TCRdb table lists in-frame clones only, not all of them. V, J and clone size are taken as reported in that table, and D and trimming were inferred from the DNA itself. The table shows more than 95,000 clones, with more than 60% occurring only once. The study, taken as a whole, reports: Specific recognition of CMV antigens was confirmed in vitro for three chains (all CMV-associated). TCR beta sequences numbering about 17,000 were associated with HLA alleles at 0.05 false discovery rate in a later analysis.

The CDR3 runs to 17 residues. The ends lost 2 bases at V and 7 bases at J; junction bases unmatched: 11. The V gene's germline CDR1 is SGHRS and CDR2 YFSETQ. The V call is TRBV5-1, the J call TRBJ2-2, with 10 bases lining up with TRBD2. This sequence originates from a man aged 25 to 40 in good health and CMV-seronegative. Sequenced sample: PBMCs. The CDR3 region is CASSLSSGSLVGGELFF. Here the CDR3 DNA reads TGCGCCAGCAGCTTATCTAGCGGGAGTCTCGTCGGCGGGGAGCTGTTTTTT.